This paragraph covers one T cell receptor (beta chain) sequence. Original handling: Nucleated cell counts were estimated from reference gene primer amplification. Generated by immunoSEQ multiplex PCR, the TCRdb table keeps only in-frame clones and is missing some. From that table come the V and J calls and clone size; the DNA was used to work out D and trimming. The table shows around 200,000 clones, with around 83% occurring only once. Looked up from germline, CDR1 is MNHEY and CDR2 is SVGEGT. CDR3 length: 15 amino acids. Trimming cost V 0 bases and J 3 bases, with 11 bases left between them. The data belong to a study of blood T cell repertoires in COVID-19. Overall study: The study drew acute and convalescent COVID-19 samples from the United States, Italy and Spain.

The chain combines TRBV6-2 or TRBV6-3 with TRBJ1-1; D is possibly TRBD1 (5 bases). The source of this sequence is a man aged 50-59 years with active or convalescent COVID-19. Sequenced sample: peripheral blood. The chain's CDR3 is CASSYSGGGYTEAFF. In nucleotides, the CDR3 is TGTGCCAGCAGTTACTCGGGGGGAGGCTACACTGAAGCTTTCTTT.